The entry below gives a single TCR beta chain sequence along with its context. Its antigen is not known. Donors each provided about 10 milliliters of peripheral blood. This specimen comes from a study of blood T cells in healthy people across ages. Findings and caveats of the study: Researchers said unsorted PBMCs prevented a conclusive naive versus antigen-experienced comparison. Naive CD4+ cells and diversity were both higher in long-lived donors than in aged donors. Estimated diversity across one million T cells was deemed an underestimate.

Together with a sample-barcoded 5' primer, a J-beta primer mix was included in a second PCR lasting roughly 6 to 12 cycles. TCRdb itself ran the 5' RACE reads through MiXCR, one entry per CDR3 protein. Among approximately 790,000 distinct CDR3 sequences listed, 60% to 80% were seen once. This CDR3 has 17 residues. Unmatched junction bases numbered 10, after V lost 5 bases and J lost 2 bases. The V gene's germline CDR1 is SGHTA and CDR2 FQGTGA. The material sequenced was blood. The source of this sequence is a man aged 25 to 40 in good health. This chain links TRBV7-3 with TRBJ1-5; 9 bases align to TRBD1. CDR3 coding DNA: TGTGCCAGCAGCCCCCGGGACAGGGTGGTGGGCAATCAGCCCCAGCATTTT. As protein: CASSPRDRVVGNQPQHF.